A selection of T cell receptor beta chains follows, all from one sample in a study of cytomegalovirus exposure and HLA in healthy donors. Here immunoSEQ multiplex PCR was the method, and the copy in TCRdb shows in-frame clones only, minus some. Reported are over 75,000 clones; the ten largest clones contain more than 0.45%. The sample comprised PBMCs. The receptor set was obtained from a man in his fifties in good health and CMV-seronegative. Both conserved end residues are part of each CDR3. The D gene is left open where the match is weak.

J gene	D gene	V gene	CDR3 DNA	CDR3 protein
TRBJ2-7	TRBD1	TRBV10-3	TGTGCCATCAGTGGGGACAGGCCCTACGAGCAGTACTTC	CAISGDRPYEQYF
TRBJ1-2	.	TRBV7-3	TGTGCCAGCAGCTTAACGTCTGGACAGCAACTCTATGGCTACACCTTC	CASSLTSGQQLYGYTF
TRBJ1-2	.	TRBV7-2	TGTGCCAGCAGCTTAGCAAATTTCGGGAGGGGTTCAGCTGGCTACACCTTC	CASSLANFGRGSAGYTF
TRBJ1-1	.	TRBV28	TGTGCCAGCAGTGCAGTAGCCCCTGAAGCTTTCTTT	CASSAVAPEAFF
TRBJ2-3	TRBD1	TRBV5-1	TGCGCCAGCAGCTTGACAACAGGGGGCGCAGATACGCAGTATTTT	CASSLTTGGADTQYF
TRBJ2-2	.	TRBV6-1	TGTGCCAGCAGTGAATACCCCGGTAGATACACCGGGGAGCTGTTTTTT	CASSEYPGRYTGELFF
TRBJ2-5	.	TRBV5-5	TGTGCCAGCAGCGCGACAGCTCAAGAGACCCAGTACTTC	CASSATAQETQYF
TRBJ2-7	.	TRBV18	TGTGCCAGCTCACCACCGCACAAGGGGTCCTACGAGCAGTACTTC	CASSPPHKGSYEQYF
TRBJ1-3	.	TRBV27	TGTGCCAGCAGCTTAAACAGGCCCTCTGGAAACACCATATATTTT	CASSLNRPSGNTIYF
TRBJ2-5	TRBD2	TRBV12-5	TGTGCTAGTGGTCCCGGGACTAGCGGGGGGGCCGAGACCCAGTACTTC	CASGPGTSGGAETQYF
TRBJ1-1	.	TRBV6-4	TGTGCCAGCAGTGATCGGGAGAACACTGAAGCTTTCTTT	CASSDRENTEAFF
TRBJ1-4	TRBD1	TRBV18	TGTGCCAGCTCAGCAACCGGGACAGGGGACGAAAAACTGTTTTTT	CASSATGTGDEKLFF
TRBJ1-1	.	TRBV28	TGTGCCAGCAGTTGGGGGGGACTTAGCACTGAAGCTTTCTTT	CASSWGGLSTEAFF
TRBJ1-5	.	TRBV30	TGTGCCTGGAGTGTAGGGGGAAGTATCAATCAGCCCCAGCATTTT	CAWSVGGSINQPQHF
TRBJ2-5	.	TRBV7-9	TGTGCCAGCAGCCCTATACTACAGGGCGGGGAGACCCAGTACTTC	CASSPILQGGETQYF
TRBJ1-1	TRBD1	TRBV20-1	TGCAGTGCCCCTAGGGGGCAAGGAGCTTTCTTT	CSAPRGQGAFF
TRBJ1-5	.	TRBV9	TGTGCCAGCAGCGTCGGAGCCGGCAATCAGCCCCAGCATTTT	CASSVGAGNQPQHF
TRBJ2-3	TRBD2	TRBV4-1	TGCGCCAGCAGCCAGGCCGGACTAGCGGGGGACCCGGGTACGCAGTATTTT	CASSQAGLAGDPGTQYF
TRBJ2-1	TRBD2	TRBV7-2	TGTGCCAGCAGCACTAGCGGGGGGGCTTTGAATGAGCAGTTCTTC	CASSTSGGALNEQFF
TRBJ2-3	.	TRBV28	TGTGCCAGCAGTCCGGGACACAGCACAGATACGCAGTATTTT	CASSPGHSTDTQYF
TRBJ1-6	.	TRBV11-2	TGTGCCAGCAGCTTTGCGGATAATTCACCCCTCCACTTT	CASSFADNSPLHF
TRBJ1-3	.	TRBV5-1	TGCGCCAGCAGCTTGGAGAATCCGCGCTCTGGAAACACCATATATTTT	CASSLENPRSGNTIYF
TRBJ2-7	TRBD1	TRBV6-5	TGTGCCAGCAGTTACTCTGGGACAGGGGGCGCAGACGAGCAGTACTTC	CASSYSGTGGADEQYF
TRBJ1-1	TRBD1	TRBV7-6	TGTGCCAGCAGCCCAGGGGACAGCAACACTGAAGCTTTCTTT	CASSPGDSNTEAFF